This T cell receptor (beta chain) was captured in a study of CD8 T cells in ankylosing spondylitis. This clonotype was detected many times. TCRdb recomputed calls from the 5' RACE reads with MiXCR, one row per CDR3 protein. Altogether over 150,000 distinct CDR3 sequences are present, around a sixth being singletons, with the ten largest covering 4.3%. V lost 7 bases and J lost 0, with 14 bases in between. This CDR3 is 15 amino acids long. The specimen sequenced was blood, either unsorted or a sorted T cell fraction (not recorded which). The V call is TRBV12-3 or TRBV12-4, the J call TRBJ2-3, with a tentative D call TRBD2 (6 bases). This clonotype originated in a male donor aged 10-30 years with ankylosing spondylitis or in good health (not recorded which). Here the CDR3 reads CASNLGLFSTDTQYF. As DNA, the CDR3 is TGTGCCAGCAATCTGGGACTCTTTAGCACAGATACGCAGTATTTT.